A single T cell receptor (beta chain) is shown here with its context. Its antigen is currently unknown. TCRdb redid the calling of the multiplex PCR reads with MiXCR, one entry per CDR3 protein. The sample lists some 31,000 distinct CDR3 sequences, roughly 69% occurring once. These data belong to a study of breast tumors, draining lymph nodes, adjacent tissues. Study-wide findings and caveats: Tumor T cell lymph node origin was a supported hypothesis, not proven.

This sequence was found in a female donor with breast cancer. Some clones in this sample may be carry-over from other donors' samples. Source material: breast tumor tissue.

CDR3 loop: CASRERGINEQFF. In nucleotides, the CDR3 is TGCGCCAGCAGAGAGAGGGGGATCAATGAGCAGTTCTTC. The V call is TRBV10-2, the J call TRBJ2-1; a weak D match, TRBD1 (6 bases). The V gene's germline CDR1 is WSHSY and CDR2 SAAADI. V dropped 6 bases and J dropped 6 bases, with 12 bases sitting between them. This CDR3 is 13 amino acids long.